The rows below give T cell receptor beta chains drawn from one sample of a study of blood T cell repertoires in COVID-19. Measured with immunoSEQ multiplex PCR; TCRdb has only the in-frame clones, and not every one. The profile shows roughly 140,000 clones, roughly 85% of them singletons. Source material: peripheral blood. These receptors originate from a woman aged 60-70 years with COVID-19, enrolled during active disease. CDR3s include the opening cysteine and the closing phenylalanine or tryptophan. The order of the fields is clone size, D gene, V gene, J gene, CDR3 protein, CDR3 DNA. A D gene is named only where the DNA matches it firmly. A clone size is listed for some rows: how often the clone was seen (once, few, many), or a class if it is expanded.

clone_size: -; d_call: TRBD1; v_call: TRBV4-1; j_call: TRBJ1-3; cdr3_aa: CASSLGTGGSGNTIYF; cdr3_nt: TGCGCCAGCAGCCTAGGGACAGGGGGTTCTGGAAACACCATATATTTT
clone_size: -; d_call: -; v_call: TRBV6-5; j_call: TRBJ2-3; cdr3_aa: CASRTEGVDTQYF; cdr3_nt: TGTGCCAGCAGAACGGAGGGCGTTGATACGCAGTATTTT
clone_size: -; d_call: -; v_call: TRBV5-1; j_call: TRBJ2-1; cdr3_aa: CASSLDGDFSYNEQFF; cdr3_nt: TGCGCCAGCAGCTTGGATGGGGACTTCTCCTACAATGAGCAGTTCTTC
clone_size: few; d_call: -; v_call: TRBV30; j_call: TRBJ1-3; cdr3_aa: CAWSRARAGNTIYF; cdr3_nt: TGTGCCTGGAGTCGGGCCAGGGCTGGAAACACCATATATTTT
clone_size: -; d_call: -; v_call: TRBV7-8; j_call: TRBJ2-1; cdr3_aa: CASSPASNEQFF; cdr3_nt: TGTGCCAGCAGCCCAGCGAGTAATGAGCAGTTCTTC
clone_size: -; d_call: TRBD2; v_call: TRBV13; j_call: TRBJ2-3; cdr3_aa: CASSSTGTSGAGTQYF; cdr3_nt: TGTGCCAGCAGCTCGACCGGGACTAGCGGGGCAGGCACGCAGTATTTT
clone_size: -; d_call: -; v_call: TRBV29-1; j_call: TRBJ1-1; cdr3_aa: CSVEAAGIFLNTEAFF; cdr3_nt: TGCAGCGTTGAAGCGGCAGGGATATTTTTGAACACTGAAGCTTTCTTT
clone_size: -; d_call: TRBD1; v_call: TRBV11-3; j_call: TRBJ2-4; cdr3_aa: CASSLAGLRDRDGNIQYF; cdr3_nt: TGTGCCAGCAGCTTAGCGGGTTTGAGGGACAGGGACGGAAACATTCAGTACTTC
clone_size: few; d_call: TRBD2; v_call: TRBV4-1; j_call: TRBJ2-7; cdr3_aa: CASSSGLAGGAYEQYF; cdr3_nt: TGCGCCAGCAGCTCCGGACTAGCGGGGGGGGCCTACGAGCAGTACTTC
clone_size: -; d_call: -; v_call: TRBV18; j_call: TRBJ1-4; cdr3_aa: CASSPNNNEKLFF; cdr3_nt: TGTGCCAGCTCACCAAACAATAATGAAAAACTGTTTTTT
clone_size: -; d_call: TRBD2; v_call: TRBV3-1/TRBV3-2; j_call: TRBJ2-1; cdr3_aa: CASSQPAGGQDEQFF; cdr3_nt: TGTGCCAGCAGTCAACCTGCGGGGGGGCAGGATGAGCAGTTCTTC
clone_size: -; d_call: TRBD1; v_call: TRBV5-6; j_call: TRBJ1-3; cdr3_aa: CASSIRTGRTGNTIYF; cdr3_nt: TGTGCCAGCAGCATCCGGACAGGGAGGACTGGAAACACCATATATTTT
clone_size: -; d_call: TRBD2; v_call: TRBV4-1; j_call: TRBJ2-7; cdr3_aa: CASSQASSGASYEQYF; cdr3_nt: TGCGCCAGCAGCCAAGCGTCTAGCGGGGCCTCCTACGAGCAGTACTTC
clone_size: once; d_call: -; v_call: TRBV5-1; j_call: TRBJ2-1; cdr3_aa: CASSLSGAGNEQFF; cdr3_nt: TGCGCCAGCAGCTTATCAGGGGCTGGTAATGAGCAGTTCTTC
clone_size: -; d_call: TRBD1; v_call: TRBV30; j_call: TRBJ2-5; cdr3_aa: CAWSGSRGSLETQYF; cdr3_nt: TGTGCCTGGAGCGGTTCCAGGGGGTCGTTGGAGACCCAGTACTTC
clone_size: once; d_call: TRBD1; v_call: TRBV10-3; j_call: TRBJ1-5; cdr3_aa: CAISPGTGFVSNQPQHF; cdr3_nt: TGTGCCATAAGTCCCGGGACAGGGTTCGTTAGCAATCAGCCCCAGCATTTT
clone_size: -; d_call: -; v_call: TRBV28; j_call: TRBJ2-7; cdr3_aa: CASSQGGGQYF; cdr3_nt: TGTGCCAGCAGCCAGGGGGGAGGGCAGTACTTC
clone_size: -; d_call: -; v_call: TRBV5-3; j_call: TRBJ2-3; cdr3_aa: CARSLEQLGTDTQYF; cdr3_nt: TGTGCCAGAAGCTTGGAACAGCTGGGCACAGATACGCAGTATTTT
clone_size: -; d_call: TRBD1; v_call: TRBV19; j_call: TRBJ2-3; cdr3_aa: CATRTGTSTDTQYF; cdr3_nt: TGTGCCACCCGGACAGGGACTAGCACAGATACGCAGTATTTT
clone_size: -; d_call: -; v_call: TRBV11-2; j_call: TRBJ2-7; cdr3_aa: CASSSARDYTGVSYEQYF; cdr3_nt: TGTGCCAGCAGCTCGGCCCGAGACTACACGGGGGTTTCCTACGAGCAGTACTTC
clone_size: -; d_call: -; v_call: TRBV19; j_call: TRBJ1-3; cdr3_aa: CASSMGGSGNTIYF; cdr3_nt: TGTGCCAGTAGTATGGGGGGCTCTGGAAACACCATATATTTT
clone_size: -; d_call: -; v_call: TRBV4-2; j_call: TRBJ2-3; cdr3_aa: CASSQPGLDTDTQYF; cdr3_nt: TGTGCCAGCAGCCAACCGGGATTAGACACAGATACGCAGTATTTT
clone_size: -; d_call: -; v_call: TRBV5-4; j_call: TRBJ2-1; cdr3_aa: CASSEPRLGASYNEQFF; cdr3_nt: TGTGCCAGCAGCGAACCCCGATTGGGGGCATCCTACAATGAGCAGTTCTTC
clone_size: -; d_call: -; v_call: TRBV27; j_call: TRBJ1-2; cdr3_aa: CASRLQGSDGYTF; cdr3_nt: TGTGCCAGCAGGTTACAGGGTTCGGATGGCTACACCTTC
clone_size: -; d_call: -; v_call: TRBV7-9; j_call: TRBJ2-1; cdr3_aa: CASSLEGNEQFF; cdr3_nt: TGTGCCAGCAGCTTAGAGGGGAATGAGCAGTTCTTC
clone_size: -; d_call: -; v_call: TRBV29-1; j_call: TRBJ1-2; cdr3_aa: CSVDAGRWYGYTF; cdr3_nt: TGCAGCGTTGATGCGGGACGGTGGTATGGCTACACCTTC
clone_size: -; d_call: -; v_call: TRBV28; j_call: TRBJ2-1; cdr3_aa: CASSPPGTHNEQFF; cdr3_nt: TGTGCCAGCAGTCCTCCCGGGACTCACAATGAGCAGTTCTTC
clone_size: -; d_call: TRBD1; v_call: TRBV5-1; j_call: TRBJ2-2; cdr3_aa: CASSSGDRGDTGELFF; cdr3_nt: TGCGCCAGCAGCTCCGGGGACAGGGGGGACACCGGGGAGCTGTTTTTT
clone_size: -; d_call: TRBD2; v_call: TRBV19; j_call: TRBJ2-3; cdr3_aa: CASRRHVGVVAGVGGTDTQYF; cdr3_nt: TGTGCCAGTAGGAGACACGTCGGGGTGGTAGCGGGGGTTGGAGGAACAGATACGCAGTATTTT
clone_size: -; d_call: TRBD2; v_call: TRBV30; j_call: TRBJ2-1; cdr3_aa: CAWIGLAGDEQFF; cdr3_nt: TGTGCCTGGATAGGACTAGCGGGGGATGAGCAGTTCTTC
clone_size: -; d_call: -; v_call: TRBV5-1; j_call: TRBJ2-7; cdr3_aa: CASSLGGGLSYEQYF; cdr3_nt: TGCGCCAGCAGCTTGGGTGGGGGCCTCTCCTACGAGCAGTACTTC
clone_size: -; d_call: -; v_call: TRBV9; j_call: TRBJ1-2; cdr3_aa: CASSVDGRARSGYTF; cdr3_nt: TGTGCCAGCAGCGTAGATGGCAGAGCGAGAAGTGGCTACACCTTC
clone_size: -; d_call: -; v_call: TRBV12-2; j_call: TRBJ1-5; cdr3_aa: CASRFSGQRSNQPQHF; cdr3_nt: TGTGCAAGTCGCTTCTCCGGACAGAGGAGCAATCAGCCCCAGCATTTT
clone_size: -; d_call: TRBD1; v_call: TRBV3-1/TRBV3-2; j_call: TRBJ1-1; cdr3_aa: CASSQLDRGGVNTEAFF; cdr3_nt: TGTGCCAGCAGCCAATTGGACAGGGGAGGGGTGAACACTGAAGCTTTCTTT
clone_size: once; d_call: TRBD2; v_call: TRBV7-7; j_call: TRBJ2-2; cdr3_aa: CASSLELAGAYTGELFF; cdr3_nt: TGTGCCAGCAGCTTAGAACTAGCGGGAGCTTACACCGGGGAGCTGTTTTTT
clone_size: -; d_call: TRBD1; v_call: TRBV10-3; j_call: TRBJ2-7; cdr3_aa: CAISERQGGYYEQYF; cdr3_nt: TGTGCCATCAGTGAAAGACAGGGGGGGTACTACGAGCAGTACTTC
clone_size: -; d_call: -; v_call: TRBV6-4; j_call: TRBJ1-1; cdr3_aa: CASSATEANEAFF; cdr3_nt: TGTGCCAGCAGTGCGACAGAGGCTAATGAAGCTTTCTTT
clone_size: -; d_call: -; v_call: TRBV4-1; j_call: TRBJ1-3; cdr3_aa: CASSQGTGSGNTIYF; cdr3_nt: TGCGCCAGCAGCCAGGGTACGGGGTCTGGAAACACCATATATTTT
clone_size: -; d_call: -; v_call: TRBV6-5; j_call: TRBJ1-3; cdr3_aa: CASSYHDKPSDTIYF; cdr3_nt: TGTGCCAGCAGTTACCATGACAAGCCGTCGGACACCATATATTTT
clone_size: few; d_call: -; v_call: TRBV6-1; j_call: TRBJ2-2; cdr3_aa: CASSEWQAPVGELFF; cdr3_nt: TGTGCCAGCAGTGAATGGCAGGCCCCTGTCGGGGAGCTGTTTTTT
clone_size: -; d_call: -; v_call: TRBV10-3; j_call: TRBJ1-3; cdr3_aa: CAISDRGESSGNTIYF; cdr3_nt: TGTGCCATCAGTGATCGGGGGGAGAGCTCTGGAAACACCATATATTTT
clone_size: -; d_call: -; v_call: TRBV7-3; j_call: TRBJ1-1; cdr3_aa: CASSLEMNTEAFF; cdr3_nt: TGTGCCAGCAGCTTAGAGATGAACACTGAAGCTTTCTTT
clone_size: -; d_call: -; v_call: TRBV28; j_call: TRBJ1-5; cdr3_aa: CASRGGAQPQHF; cdr3_nt: TGTGCCAGCAGAGGGGGGGCTCAGCCCCAGCATTTT
clone_size: -; d_call: TRBD1; v_call: TRBV2; j_call: TRBJ1-4; cdr3_aa: CATYRGEKLFF; cdr3_nt: TGTGCCACTTACAGGGGTGAAAAACTGTTTTTT
clone_size: -; d_call: -; v_call: TRBV3-1/TRBV3-2; j_call: TRBJ2-1; cdr3_aa: CASSQDQGTHNEQFF; cdr3_nt: TGTGCCAGCAGCCAAGATCAGGGAACCCACAATGAGCAGTTCTTC
clone_size: -; d_call: -; v_call: TRBV5-6; j_call: TRBJ1-2; cdr3_aa: CASSLSQLNYGYTF; cdr3_nt: TGTGCCAGCAGCTTGAGTCAGTTAAACTATGGCTACACCTTC
clone_size: -; d_call: -; v_call: TRBV7-2; j_call: TRBJ2-3; cdr3_aa: CASSLSGTDTQYF; cdr3_nt: TGTGCCAGCAGCTTAAGCGGCACAGATACGCAGTATTTT